This T cell receptor (beta chain) was recorded in a study of CD8 T cells in Susac syndrome. Study-wide findings and caveats: In Susac syndrome, CD4+ T cell repertoires lacked any clonal expansion.

Random hexamers primed reverse transcription of about 0.45 to 1 ug RNA. TCRdb reanalysed the immunoSEQ multiplex PCR reads using MiXCR and keeps one entry per CDR3 protein. The repertoire holds under 200,000 distinct CDR3 sequences, with over 75% as singletons. Patients with Susac syndrome fulfilled recently defined diagnostic criteria for definite or probable disease. Turning to this clonotype: What it recognizes is unknown.

V was trimmed by 3 bases and J by 0 bases, leaving 12 bases between them. CDR1 and CDR2 (germline): DFQATT, SNEGSKA (reference sequence). There are 15 residues in the CDR3. J is TRBJ2-4 and V is TRBV20-1; tentatively, D is TRBD1 or TRBD2 (5 bases each). Sequencing was done on a sample of CD4+ T cells from PBMCs. This clonotype was obtained from a human donor with Susac syndrome. The CDR3 sequence is CSASEGPLAKNIQYF. CDR3 bases: TGCAGTGCTAGTGAGGGACCTCTAGCCAAAAACATTCAGTACTTC.